Sequencing of this TCR beta chain was carried out in a study of blood T cell repertoires in COVID-19. Study-wide background: T cells, B-cell-depleted T cells, or PBMCs supplied cDNA or gDNA.

TCRdb keeps only in-frame clones here, not all; method: immunoSEQ multiplex PCR. The table lists 70,000 to 100,000 clones, around 88% of them singletons. Germline CDR1 SEHNR, CDR2 FQNEAQ (reference sequence). The CDR3 is made up of 15 amino acids. Trimming cost V 5 bases and J 8 bases; bases outside gene matches: 10. Sequencing was done on a sample of peripheral blood. The source is a woman aged 60-70 years with COVID-19, enrolled during active disease. J is TRBJ2-1 and V is TRBV7-9; the match to TRBD2 covers 9 bases. The CDR3 DNA reads as TGTGCCAGCAGCCTCAAGCGGGGGGCATGGGATGAGCAGTTCTTC. Amino acid sequence: CASSLKRGAWDEQFF.